These 6 T cell receptor beta chains were all obtained from the same sample, sequenced in a study of CD8 T cells in Susac syndrome. Reverse transcription of about 0.45 to 1 ug RNA was carried out with random hexamers. TCRdb redid the calling of the immunoSEQ multiplex PCR reads with MiXCR, one entry per CDR3 protein. The sample has about 120,000 distinct CDR3 sequences; 80% to 95% are singletons. Specimen: CD4+ T cells from PBMCs. These receptors were taken from a human donor in good health.

J is TRBJ2-3 and V is TRBV20-1; D might be TRBD2 (6 bases). The V end lost 6 bases, the J end lost 6 bases, and 25 bases lay between the germline ends. Germline V gives CDR1 DFQATT, CDR2 SNEGSKA (reference sequence). The CDR3 has 16 residues. CDR3 DNA sequence: TGCAGTGCCCGCGGCCTATCGACTAGAGGTAGCGATACGCAGTATTTT. As protein: CSARGLSTRGSDTQYF.

V usage is TRBV12-3 or TRBV12-4 and J usage is TRBJ1-1; tentatively, D is TRBD1 (6 bases). V was clipped by 6 bases and J by 4 bases, with 12 bases between them. CDR3 length equals 13 residues. CDR3 protein: CASRQQGVTEAFF. As DNA, the CDR3 is TGTGCCAGCAGGCAACAGGGAGTCACTGAAGCTTTCTTT.

The chain combines TRBV19 with TRBJ2-5; TRBD2 matches at 14 bases. Per the germline V gene, CDR1 is LNHDA and CDR2 is SQIVND (reference sequence). The CDR3 has 17 residues. V shed 6 bases, J shed 5 bases, and the junction held 11 bases outside the gene matches. The DNA of the CDR3 is TGTGCCAGTAGACACACCACGGGACTAGCGGGAGTTGAGACCCAGTACTTC. Its translation: CASRHTTGLAGVETQYF.

CDR3 DNA sequence: TGCAGTGCTAGCAGGGGCTTAGGGGAAAAACTGTTTTTT. Translating gives CSASRGLGEKLFF. This sequence joins TRBV20-1 and TRBJ1-4, with D maybe TRBD1 (6 bases). This CDR3 comprises 13 residues. Trimming removed 3 bases at V and 8 bases at J, with 13 bases between. Germline CDR1 reads DFQATT; CDR2 reads SNEGSKA (reference sequence).

The chain recombines TRBV7-2 with TRBJ2-5; unclear D gene. Trimming removed 1 base at V and 4 bases at J, with 10 bases between. This CDR3 spans 14 amino acids. The germline gives CDR1 SGHTA, CDR2 FQGNSA. The CDR3 bases are TGTGCCAGCAGCTTAGATCGAGCTGGAGAGACCCAGTACTTC. Translating gives CASSLDRAGETQYF.

The chain is built from TRBV19 and TRBJ2-6, with 7 bases that match TRBD1. CDR3 length: 15 amino acids. V lost 7 bases and J lost 0; bases outside the gene matches: 3. Germline loops: CDR1 LNHDA, CDR2 SQIVND (reference sequence). The CDR3 is CASKAGGSGANVLTF. The CDR3 DNA reads TGTGCCAGTAAAGCAGGGGGCTCTGGGGCCAACGTCCTGACTTTC.